The source of this TCR beta chain is a study of T cells expressing NK-cell markers. On the study more broadly: Serological testing identified seven of the eight sequenced donors as HCMV-seropositive and one as seronegative.

Germline V gene lookup returns CDR1 MNHEY and CDR2 SVGAGI. The CDR3 sequence is 14 residues long. TCRdb reanalyzed the 5' RACE reads and collapses them to one entry per CDR3 protein, without DNA. This sample lists about 460,000 distinct CDR3 sequences; its ten largest clones have over 1.3%. This chain uses TRBV6-5 with TRBJ2-5; the TCRdb D gene call, TRBD1, has no DNA to confirm it. This TCR was sampled from a woman between 45 and 60 years old in good health. The sequencing sample was made of blood T cells: a sorted CD56 or NKG2C T cell subset, CD4+ or CD8+ T cells, or bulk PBMC T cells (not recorded which). CDR3 region: CASSENRGRETQYF.